This TCR beta chain derives from a study of identical twins. Findings of the study overall: Excess low generation probability was seen in twin-shared out-of-frame alpha sequences.

This clonotype was counted between two and nine times. What it binds is not known. A universal primer site was added by template switching, and unique molecular identifiers were carried by the cDNA. Each CDR3 protein gets one entry after TCRdb re-called the 5' RACE reads with MiXCR. Altogether some 1,600,000 distinct CDR3 sequences are present, around 33% being singletons, with the ten largest covering over 0.25%. Between the trimmed V and J ends, which lost 1 base and 4 bases, there was a span of 9 bases. Germline lookup yields CDR1 MGHRA and CDR2 YSYEKL. The CDR3 runs to 14 residues. The J gene is TRBJ2-3, the V gene TRBV4-1, with a possible D match to TRBD2 (5 bases). The source material was cord blood. This TCR derives from a newborn girl in good health. Here the CDR3 reads CASSQVLAADTQYF. DNA for the CDR3: TGCGCCAGCAGCCAAGTTCTAGCCGCAGATACGCAGTATTTT.